This T cell receptor (beta chain) was sequenced during a study of metastatic and nonmetastatic thyroid tumors (dated by TCRdb to between 2020 and 2021). Concerning the study at large: For patients with malignant and with benign thyroid disease, the researchers compared repertoires between peripheral blood samples and tumor or nodule tissue samples.

The junction shows trimming of 7 bases on V and 4 bases on J, and the gene matches do not reach 12 bases of it. From its cysteine to its phenylalanine, the CDR3 spans 16 amino acids. Just CDR3 DNA is preserved here, 48 bases in frame from base 1. From a lookup of the germline V gene (reference sequence), CDR1 and CDR2 are MNHEY and SMNVEV. What the research found in general, with its limitations: TCR beta diversity was reported as significantly higher in malignant tumors than in benign nodules, in both blood and tumor samples.

Library prep was done by PCR. Sequencing took place on an Illumina HiSeq 4000. High-throughput sequencing was used to profile the TCR beta-chain CDR3 region of every patient. As for the original processing: The researchers built a classifier to tell apart papillary thyroid cancer patients with distant metastasis, based on CDR3 differences among clinicopathological groups. The Shannon index was used to measure repertoire diversity, and the Morisita-Horn index was used to measure how similar tumor and blood repertoires were. TCRdb reprocessed the public reads (quality trimming at Q25 with fastp, clone calling with MiXCR) and kept in-frame beta chains. The authors' filters were not applied to this entry. A total of roughly 64,000 clones appear in this sample, roughly 4% of them only once. The ten largest clonotypes hold around 24% of the sample. Concerning this clone itself: Its target antigen remains unknown. It has no much larger one-base neighbor in the sample; base qualities were not kept.

No patient had received any treatment before thyroid surgery. Using T-cell receptor beta sequencing, the study looked back at clinical samples from patients collected from the early 2010s to the late 2010s. The sequenced material came from blood. The receptor chain draws on TRBV27 and TRBJ1-5, with 8 central nucleotides matching TRBD1. This TCR was sampled from a female donor with papillary thyroid cancer or a benign thyroid nodule (not recorded which). Some clones in this sample may be carry-over from other donors' samples. In nucleotides, the sequence is TGTGCCAGCACCTCAAGGTGCTGGACAGGGAATCAGCCCCAGCATTTT. Its coded protein is CASTSRCWTGNQPQHF.